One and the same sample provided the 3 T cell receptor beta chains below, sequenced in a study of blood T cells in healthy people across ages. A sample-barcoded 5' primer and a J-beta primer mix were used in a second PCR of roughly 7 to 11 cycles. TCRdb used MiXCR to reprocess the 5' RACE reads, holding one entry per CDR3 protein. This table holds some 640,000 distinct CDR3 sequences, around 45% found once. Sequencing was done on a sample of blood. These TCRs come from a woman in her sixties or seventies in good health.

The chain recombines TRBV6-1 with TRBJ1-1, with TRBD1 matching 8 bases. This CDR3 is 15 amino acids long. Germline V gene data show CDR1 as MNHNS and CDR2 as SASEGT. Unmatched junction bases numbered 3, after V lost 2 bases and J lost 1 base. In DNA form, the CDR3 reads TGTGCCAGCAGTGAAAGGGGGACAGGGAACACTGAAGCTTTCTTT. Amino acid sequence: CASSERGTGNTEAFF.

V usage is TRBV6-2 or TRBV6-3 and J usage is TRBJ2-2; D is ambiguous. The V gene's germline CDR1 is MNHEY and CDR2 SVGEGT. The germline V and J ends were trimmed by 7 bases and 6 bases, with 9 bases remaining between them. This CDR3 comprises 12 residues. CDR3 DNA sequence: TGTGCCAGCATCCTCACAGCCGGGGAGCTGTTTTTT. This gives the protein CASILTAGELFF.

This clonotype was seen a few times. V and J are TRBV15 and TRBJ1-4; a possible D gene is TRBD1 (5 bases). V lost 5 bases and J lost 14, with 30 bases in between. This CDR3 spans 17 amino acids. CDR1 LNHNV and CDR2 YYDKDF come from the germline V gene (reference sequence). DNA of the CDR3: TGTGCCACCAGCTCGCCAACGAGGGGCGGAAGGTCGTCGGTGCTGTTTTTT. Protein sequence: CATSSPTRGGRSSVLFF.